This entry describes one TCR beta chain. A few counts support this clone. The antigen this receptor binds is unknown. One base away there is no much larger clone; base qualities are not given. The sample comes from a study of blood T cell repertoires in COVID-19 (dated by TCRdb to 2020 to 2021). Background on the whole study: Samples from collaborators originated in the United States, Italy and Spain and spanned both the acute and convalescent phases of COVID-19. A de-identified subject ID, COVID-19 status, age in years and sex were almost always included in the sample metadata. Samples came from the ongoing ImmuneRACE study (first 160 participants) plus 1,254 subjects from 6 global collaborators. The repertoires were released in a freely available public database meant as a resource for research on the immune response to SARS-CoV-2. HLA class I and class II types, where available, came from metadata supplied by the sample provider rather than from assay-based typing. Deeply sampled blood TCRbeta repertoires from subjects exposed to, actively infected with, or recovered from COVID-19 were included in the dataset. The prospective study material was composed of cDNA or gDNA derived from T cells, B-cell-depleted T cells, or PBMCs.

Deletion took 6 bases off V and 1 base off J, with a span of 10 bases between the germline ends. There are 13 amino acids in the CDR3, from cysteine to phenylalanine inclusive. Kept here is only the CDR3 DNA, which spans 39 bases and is read in frame from base 1. Per the germline V gene (reference sequence), PRHDT is the CDR1 and FYEKMQ is the CDR2. Study-wide conclusions, independent of this receptor: The quantity of clinical and demographic metadata differed by source and by participant and was supplied without curation.

The immunoSEQ Assay, a bias-controlled multiplex PCR, was used to amplify TCRbeta CDR3 regions from genomic DNA. On the study's bioinformatics: The number of nucleated cells in each sample was estimated from the amplification of reference gene primers within the assay. To quantify the absolute abundance of each unique TCRbeta CDR3 rearrangement, sequence reads were collapsed and filtered. For each sample, productive Simpson clonality was calculated by taking the square root of Simpson's diversity index across productive rearrangements. TCRdb mirrors the immuneACCESS table, restricted to in-frame sequences. Some clones are absent from its copies; in checked studies, under half trace to an unresolved V gene, and the reason for the others is unknown. The V and J calls and clone size were taken over from that table, and D and trimming were inferred from the DNA. Here the sample has about 59,000 clones; around 82% occur a single time. The ten largest make up more than 7% of the sample.

Collaborating institutions collected whole blood in K2EDTA tubes following their own protocols. Collaborator samples were shipped for TCRbeta analysis as frozen whole blood, isolated PBMCs, or DNA extracted from either sample type. This receptor was identified in a man in his 60s with acute or convalescent COVID-19. The sequencing input was peripheral blood. The chain joins TRBV13 to TRBJ2-7; TRBD1 is a possible D gene, resting on 5 matching bases. The nucleotide sequence is given as TGTGCCAGCAGGCCCCGACAGTCCTACGAGCAGTACTTC. Its coded protein is CASRPRQSYEQYF. This CDR3, with the reference TRBV13 and TRBJ2-7 proteins standing in past its ends, gives the full variable domain AAGVIQSPRHLIKEKRETATLKCYPIPRHDTVYWYQQGPGQDPQFLISFYEKMQSDKGSIPDRFSAQQFSDYHSELNMSSLELGDSALYFCASRPRQSYEQYFGPGTRLTVT.